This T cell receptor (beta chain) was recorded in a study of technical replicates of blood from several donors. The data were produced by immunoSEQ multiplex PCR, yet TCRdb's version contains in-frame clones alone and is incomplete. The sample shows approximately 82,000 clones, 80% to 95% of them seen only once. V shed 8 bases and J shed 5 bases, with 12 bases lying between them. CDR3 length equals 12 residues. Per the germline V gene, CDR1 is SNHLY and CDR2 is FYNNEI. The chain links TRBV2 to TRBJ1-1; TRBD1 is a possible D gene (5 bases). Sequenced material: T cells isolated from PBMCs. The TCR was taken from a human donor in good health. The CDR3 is CASVKGLTEAFF. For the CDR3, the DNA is TGTGCCAGCGTTAAGGGGCTAACTGAAGCTTTCTTT.